Each of the 3 T cell receptor beta chains below was sequenced from the same sample in a study of blood T cell repertoires in COVID-19. TCRdb keeps only in-frame clones here, not all; method: immunoSEQ multiplex PCR. Here the sample spans approximately 210,000 clones, roughly 85% being singletons. The specimen was peripheral blood. These receptors were collected from a woman between 40 and 55 years old with active or convalescent COVID-19.

This chain connects TRBV10-3 to TRBJ1-1, with a tentative D call TRBD1 (6 bases). The CDR3 contains 13 residues. The germline V gene has CDR1 ENHRY and CDR2 SYGVKD. Trimming removed 4 bases at V and 5 bases at J, with 11 bases between. The CDR3 here is CAISGDRLTEAFF. The DNA of the CDR3 is TGTGCCATCAGTGGCGACAGGTTAACTGAAGCTTTCTTT.

V and J are TRBV6-5 and TRBJ1-5; D is uncertain. The CDR3 has 14 amino acids. From germline, CDR1 is MNHEY and CDR2 SVGAGI. V was cut by 4 bases and J by 7 bases, with 14 bases left in between. Here the CDR3 reads CASSSGEVGQPQHF. The CDR3 bases are TGTGCCAGCAGTTCGGGAGAGGTTGGCCAGCCCCAGCATTTT.

The J gene is TRBJ2-3, the V gene TRBV19, with 9 bases lining up with TRBD1. Germline CDR1 and CDR2: LNHDA and SQIVND (reference sequence). V was clipped by 3 bases and J by 3 bases; unmatched bases: 4. The CDR3 covers 15 residues. CDR3 amino acids: CASSIDRGKTDTQYF. Written as DNA, the CDR3 is TGTGCCAGTAGTATTGACAGGGGGAAAACAGATACGCAGTATTTT.